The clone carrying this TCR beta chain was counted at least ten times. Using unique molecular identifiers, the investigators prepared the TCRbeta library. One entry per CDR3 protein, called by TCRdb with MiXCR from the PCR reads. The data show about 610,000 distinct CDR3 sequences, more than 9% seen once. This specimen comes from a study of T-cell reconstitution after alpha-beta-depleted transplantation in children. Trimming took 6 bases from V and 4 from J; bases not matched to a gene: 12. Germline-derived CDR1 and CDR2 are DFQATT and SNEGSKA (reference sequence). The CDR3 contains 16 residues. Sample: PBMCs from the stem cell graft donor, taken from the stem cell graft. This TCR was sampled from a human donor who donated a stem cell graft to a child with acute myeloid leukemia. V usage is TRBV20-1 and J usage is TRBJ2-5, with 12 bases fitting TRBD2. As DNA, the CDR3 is TGCAGTGCGCCCCCTAGCGGGAGGGCCAGACGAGAGACCCAGTACTTC. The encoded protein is CSAPPSGRARRETQYF.